This is a list of T cell receptor beta chains from one sample in a study of T cell repertoires in cytomegalovirus infection. TCRdb used MiXCR to reprocess the reads, holding one entry per CDR3 protein. This table has about 310,000 distinct CDR3 sequences, approximately 25% appearing once. No antigen has been assigned to these receptors. This sample comprised cultured PBMCs, obtained from culture after CMV antigen stimulation. The receptors originated from a human donor in good health (CMV status not recorded). Some clones in this sample may be carry-over from other donors' samples. Each CDR3 is given with its conserved first and last residue. A D gene is named only where the DNA matches it firmly. Part of the rows lack a size; the others show once, few, many or a class for expanded clones.

J gene | clone size | V gene | D gene | CDR3 protein | CDR3 DNA
TRBJ2-6 | - | TRBV7-9 | TRBD1 | CASSLGQGVSGANVLTF | TGTGCCAGCAGCTTGGGCCAGGGGGTCTCTGGGGCCAACGTCCTGACTTTC
TRBJ2-3 | few | TRBV20-1 | - | CSARVSGGGDTQYF | TGCAGTGCTAGGGTCTCAGGGGGGGGAGATACGCAGTATTTT
TRBJ2-5 | - | TRBV6-2/TRBV6-3 | - | CASSYGGIYQETQYF | TGTGCCAGCAGTTACGGAGGGATATACCAAGAGACCCAGTACTTC
TRBJ2-3 | many | TRBV6-1 | TRBD2 | CASSGWTSGSTDTQYF | TGTGCCAGCAGTGGATGGACTAGCGGGTCCACAGATACGCAGTATTTT
TRBJ2-7 | few | TRBV6-1 | TRBD2 | CASKTSGSYEQYF | TGTGCCAGCAAAACTAGCGGGAGCTACGAGCAGTACTTC
TRBJ2-7 | few | TRBV7-2 | - | CASSRPREAAYEQYF | TGTGCCAGCAGCCGCCCTCGCGAAGCGGCCTACGAGCAGTACTTC
TRBJ2-2 | many | TRBV7-2 | - | CASSLSPAGTNTGELFF | TGTGCCAGCAGCTTAAGTCCCGCCGGGACTAACACCGGGGAGCTGTTTTTT
TRBJ2-1 | - | TRBV28 | TRBD2 | CASSPTRLAGGGEQFF | TGTGCCAGCTCTCCTACTAGGCTAGCGGGAGGGGGGGAGCAGTTCTTC
TRBJ2-7 | - | TRBV2 | - | CASRETGTDFYEQYF | TGTGCCAGCAGAGAAACCGGGACTGACTTCTACGAGCAGTACTTC
TRBJ1-2 | - | TRBV20-1 | TRBD1 | CSAPTGDYGYTF | TGCAGTGCCCCGACAGGGGACTATGGCTACACCTTC
TRBJ1-5 | - | TRBV2 | - | CASSERRGDQPQHF | TGTGCCAGCAGTGAGAGGAGGGGTGATCAGCCCCAGCATTTT
TRBJ2-3 | few | TRBV5-5 | - | CASSPRDRVTQYF | TGTGCCAGCAGCCCGAGGGATCGGGTTACGCAGTATTTT
TRBJ1-5 | many | TRBV10-3 | - | CAISELQGNQPQHF | TGTGCCATCAGTGAATTACAGGGTAATCAGCCCCAGCATTTT
TRBJ1-1 | - | TRBV6-8 | - | CASSSNRQKNTEAFF | TGTGCCAGCAGTTCCAATAGACAGAAGAACACTGAAGCTTTCTTT
TRBJ1-5 | few | TRBV19 | - | CASGAAQPQHF | TGTGCCAGTGGGGCGGCTCAGCCCCAGCATTTT
TRBJ2-7 | - | TRBV27 | - | CASSPQGYEQYF | TGTGCCAGCAGCCCCCAGGGATACGAGCAGTACTTC
TRBJ2-3 | many | TRBV7-8 | TRBD2 | CASSQKAGGGADTQYF | TGTGCCAGCAGCCAAAAGGCGGGAGGGGGAGCAGATACGCAGTATTTT
TRBJ1-5 | - | TRBV20-1 | - | CSARVGGQPQHF | TGCAGTGCCCGAGTAGGGGGACAGCCCCAGCATTTT
TRBJ2-5 | many | TRBV28 | - | CASSLMGGQQETQYF | TGTGCCAGCAGTTTAATGGGGGGACAACAAGAGACCCAGTACTTC
TRBJ2-3 | few | TRBV6-1 | TRBD1 | CAIRDSSSTDTQYF | TGTGCCATCCGGGACAGCTCTAGCACAGATACGCAGTATTTT
TRBJ2-7 | - | TRBV13 | TRBD2 | CASSLRASGFGEQYF | TGTGCCAGCAGCCTGCGGGCTAGCGGGTTTGGGGAGCAGTACTTC
TRBJ1-1 | - | TRBV10-3 | TRBD1 | CAISEFGTGLGYTEAFF | TGTGCCATCAGTGAGTTCGGGACAGGGCTCGGGTACACTGAAGCTTTCTTT